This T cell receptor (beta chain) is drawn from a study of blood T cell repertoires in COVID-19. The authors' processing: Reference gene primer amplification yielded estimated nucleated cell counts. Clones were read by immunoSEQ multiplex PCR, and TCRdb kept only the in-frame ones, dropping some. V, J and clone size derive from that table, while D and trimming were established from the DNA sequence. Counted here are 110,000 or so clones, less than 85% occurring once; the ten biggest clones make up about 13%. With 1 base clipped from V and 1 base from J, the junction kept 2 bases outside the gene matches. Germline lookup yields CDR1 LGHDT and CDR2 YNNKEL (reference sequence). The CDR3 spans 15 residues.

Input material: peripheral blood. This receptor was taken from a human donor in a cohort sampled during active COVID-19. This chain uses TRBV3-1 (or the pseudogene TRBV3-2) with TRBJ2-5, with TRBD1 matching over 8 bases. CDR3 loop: CASSQARGPQETQYF. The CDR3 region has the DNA TGTGCCAGCAGCCAAGCCAGGGGGCCCCAAGAGACCCAGTACTTC.